The rows below give T cell receptor beta chains drawn from one sample of a study of T cell repertoires in cytomegalovirus infection. Their antigens remain unidentified. One entry per CDR3 protein results from TCRdb running MiXCR on the reads. The sample lists fewer than 60,000 distinct CDR3 sequences, around a fifth occurring once. Source: CD8+ T cells from cultured PBMCs, taken from culture after CMV antigen stimulation. The receptors were gathered from a human donor in good health (CMV status not recorded). Some clones in this sample may be carry-over from other donors' samples. Each CDR3 is given with its conserved first and last residue.

len,v_gene,CDR3aa
14,TRBV6-5,CASSYAPGDYGYTF
14,TRBV6-2/TRBV6-3,CASRSGPGDQPQHF
17,TRBV5-1,CASSDDRMTVSSYEQYF
16,TRBV27,CASSQAASGGNNEQFF
12,TRBV27,CASSTGVTEAFF
16,TRBV11-2,CASSLYDRANTDTQYF
13,TRBV7-6,CASSLDQNTEAFF
15,TRBV7-9,CASSSSSGPYLGEYF
15,TRBV10-3,CAIWTGQGAKETQYF
14,TRBV7-8,CASSLVGTYNEQFF
12,TRBV12-3/TRBV12-4,CASSLHRGEQYF
12,TRBV7-9,CASSFPSYEQYF
13,TRBV27,CASSLTRVGEQYF
17,TRBV7-6,CASSLEVAGSGANVLTF
13,TRBV4-1,CASRDTRGTEAFF
15,TRBV7-9,CASSLQGLVDQPQHF
16,TRBV25-1,CASSEIRVKNTGELFF
17,TRBV7-9,CASSPYRGGAGTYEQYF
10,TRBV7-6,CASSRPQAFF
15,TRBV7-2,CASSLQLAGNTEAFF
14,TRBV27,CDSRTGSSNYGYTF
15,TRBV30,CAWSVGHNSNQPQHF
16,TRBV2,CASSPGPPEGSDTQYF
13,TRBV7-6,CATVATGTGELFF
13,TRBV6-6,CASSYETGTEAFF
13,TRBV28,CASSYGFSYEQYF
15,TRBV15,CATSRTQGLNTEAFF
15,TRBV4-2,CASRGLAGVTDTQYF
16,TRBV6-5,CASSYGRGTQNTEAFF
16,TRBV5-1,CASSLSVQNDPGELFF
15,TRBV7-2,CASSLKAANTGELFF
16,TRBV6-5,CASSYSRTENTGELFF
15,TRBV7-9,CASSLEASIGETQYF